This T cell receptor beta chain appears in the sequencing data of a study of blood T cell repertoires in COVID-19 (dated by TCRdb to 2020 to 2022). The study in broad terms: Samples from collaborators originated in the United States, Italy and Spain and spanned both the acute and convalescent phases of COVID-19. The prospective study material was composed of cDNA or gDNA derived from T cells, B-cell-depleted T cells, or PBMCs. Deeply sampled blood TCRbeta repertoires from subjects exposed to, actively infected with, or recovered from COVID-19 were included in the dataset. The repertoires were released in a freely available public database intended as a resource for research on the immune response to SARS-CoV-2. The samples were drawn from the first 160 participants of the ongoing ImmuneRACE study and from over a thousand subjects provided by 6 global collaborators. The sample metadata nearly always contained a de-identified subject ID, COVID-19 status, age in years and sex. Where available, HLA class I and class II types were obtained from metadata supplied by the sample provider rather than from assay-based typing.

TCRbeta CDR3 regions were amplified from genomic DNA using the immunoSEQ Assay, a bias-controlled multiplex PCR. The study's own analysis went as follows. The number of nucleated cells in each sample was estimated by amplification of reference gene primers within the assay. To quantify the absolute abundance of each unique TCRbeta CDR3 rearrangement, sequence reads were collapsed and filtered. Productive Simpson clonality was computed per sample as the square root of Simpson's diversity index over productive rearrangements. TCRdb limited this immuneACCESS table to in-frame rearrangements with V and J called. A share of clones is missing; checked studies link under half to unresolved V genes, and the rest is unexplained. The D gene and trimming were derived from the DNA, and the V and J assignments and clone size from that table. A total of 200,000 to 300,000 clones appear in this sample, roughly 82% of them only once. The ten largest clones take up about 2.1% of the sample.

Study-wide findings and limitations: The amount of clinical and demographic metadata varied by source and participant and was provided uncurated.

Another Seattle source contributed samples from volunteer blood donors who had recovered from COVID-19. Each collaborating institution followed its own protocols to collect whole blood in K2EDTA tubes. For TCRbeta analysis, collaborators shipped samples as frozen whole blood, isolated PBMCs, or DNA extracted from either of those sample types. A note on this clone: Its binding antigen is unknown. Per-base quality was not reported, and no clone a single base away is much larger than it.

Sequences SQVTM (CDR1) and ANQGSEA (CDR2) are obtained from the germline V gene. The junction shows trimming of 6 bases on V and 7 bases on J, plus 18 bases between the germline ends. Counted from cysteine to phenylalanine, this CDR3 has 13 amino acids. Only the CDR3 DNA is retained, 39 bases long and in frame from the first base. The chain is made from TRBV29-1 and TRBJ1-1; TRBD1 could be the D gene, as 6 bases match. Material for sequencing was peripheral blood. The sequence was collected from a man between 40 and 49 years old who had recovered from COVID-19. The nucleotide sequence reads as follows: TGCAGCGTGGGGGCCGCAAGGGACCTTGAAGCTTTCTTT. Its coded protein is CSVGAARDLEAFF.